Detailed here is one T cell receptor (beta chain). Its target is not known. The data belong to a study of cytomegalovirus exposure and HLA in healthy donors. In the study overall: Within the Caucasian-associated ancestry cluster were around four fifths of the roughly 400 genotyped donors. Study-level results: V segments that were indistinguishable, TRBV6-2 and TRBV6-3 among them, were omitted from analysis.

The V and J ends lost 4 bases and 5 bases, in that order; junction bases with no gene match: 16. CDR1 is SGHRS and CDR2 is YFSETQ in the germline V gene. The CDR3 sequence is 18 residues long. Use of 60 Vbeta and 13 Jbeta primers characterized the PCR. Generated by immunoSEQ multiplex PCR, the TCRdb table keeps only in-frame clones and is missing some. The sample includes 80,000 or so clones, nearly 80% of them seen just once. The genes are TRBV5-1 and TRBJ2-5; 11 bases map to TRBD2. The sequenced material came from PBMCs. This TCR was sampled from a man aged 40-50 years in good health and CMV-seronegative. CDR3 DNA sequence: TGCGCCAGCAGCCCCGGGCCCCTACTAGCGGGAGCTAGGGAGACCCAGTACTTC. Encoded protein: CASSPGPLLAGARETQYF.